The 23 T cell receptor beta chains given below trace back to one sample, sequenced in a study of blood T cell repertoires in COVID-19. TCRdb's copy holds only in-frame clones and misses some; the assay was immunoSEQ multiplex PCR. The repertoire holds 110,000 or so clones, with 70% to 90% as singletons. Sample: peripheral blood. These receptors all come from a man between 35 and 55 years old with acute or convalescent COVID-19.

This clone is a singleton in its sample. The CDR3 region has the DNA TGCGCCAGCAGCCAAGATCATCAAGCGGGGGGCCCCGAGACCCAGTACTTC. Residues: CASSQDHQAGGPETQYF. V and J are TRBV4-3 and TRBJ2-5; the match to TRBD2 covers 9 bases. The CDR3 length is 17 residues. The ends lost 0 bases at V and 5 bases at J; junction bases unmatched: 10. Germline V gives CDR1 LGHNA, CDR2 YSLEER.

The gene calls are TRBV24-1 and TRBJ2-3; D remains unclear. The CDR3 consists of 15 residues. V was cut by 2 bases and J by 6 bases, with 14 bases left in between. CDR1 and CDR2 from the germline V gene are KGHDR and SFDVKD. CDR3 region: CATSDSRQLEDTQYF. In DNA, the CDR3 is TGTGCCACCAGTGATTCGAGGCAGCTGGAGGATACGCAGTATTTT.

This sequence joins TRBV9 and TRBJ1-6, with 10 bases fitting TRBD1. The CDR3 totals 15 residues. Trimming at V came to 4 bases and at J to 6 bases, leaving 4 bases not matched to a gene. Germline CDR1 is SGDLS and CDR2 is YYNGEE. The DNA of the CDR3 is TGTGCCAGCAGCATAGGGACAGGGGCTAATTCACCCCTCCACTTT. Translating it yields CASSIGTGANSPLHF.

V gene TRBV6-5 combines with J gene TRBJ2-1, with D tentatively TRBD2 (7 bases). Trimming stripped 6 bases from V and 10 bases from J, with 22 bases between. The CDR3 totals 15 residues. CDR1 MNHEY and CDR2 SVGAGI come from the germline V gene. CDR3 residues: CASSFGGGREKEQFF. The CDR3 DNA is TGTGCCAGCAGCTTTGGGGGGGGGCGGGAGAAGGAGCAGTTCTTC.

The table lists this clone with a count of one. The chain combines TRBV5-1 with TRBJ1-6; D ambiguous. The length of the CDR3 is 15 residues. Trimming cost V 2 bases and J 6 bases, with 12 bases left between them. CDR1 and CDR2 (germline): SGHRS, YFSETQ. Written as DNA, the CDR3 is TGCGCCAGCAGCTTAACTCGTCTAACTAATTCACCCCTCCACTTT. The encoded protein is CASSLTRLTNSPLHF.

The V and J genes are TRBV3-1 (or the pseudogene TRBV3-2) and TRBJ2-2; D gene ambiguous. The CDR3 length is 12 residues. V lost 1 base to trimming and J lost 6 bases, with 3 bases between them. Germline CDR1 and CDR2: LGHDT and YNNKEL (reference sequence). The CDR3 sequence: CASSQASGELFF. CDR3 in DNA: TGTGCCAGCAGCCAAGCGTCCGGGGAGCTGTTTTTT.

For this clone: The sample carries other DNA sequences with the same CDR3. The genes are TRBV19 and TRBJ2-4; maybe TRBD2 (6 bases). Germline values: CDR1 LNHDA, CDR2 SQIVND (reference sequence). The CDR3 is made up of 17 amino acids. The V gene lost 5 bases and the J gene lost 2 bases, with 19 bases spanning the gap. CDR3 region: CASSWGVGVSTKNIQYF. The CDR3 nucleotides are TGTGCCAGTAGTTGGGGGGTCGGGGTGTCCACCAAAAACATTCAGTACTTC.

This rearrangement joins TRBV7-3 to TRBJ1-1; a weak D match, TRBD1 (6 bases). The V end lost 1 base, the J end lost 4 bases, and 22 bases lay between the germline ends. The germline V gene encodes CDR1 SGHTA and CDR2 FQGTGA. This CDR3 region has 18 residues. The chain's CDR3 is CASSLKGFSGGGVTEAFF. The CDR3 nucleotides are TGTGCCAGCAGCTTAAAAGGATTTAGCGGGGGCGGCGTCACTGAAGCTTTCTTT.

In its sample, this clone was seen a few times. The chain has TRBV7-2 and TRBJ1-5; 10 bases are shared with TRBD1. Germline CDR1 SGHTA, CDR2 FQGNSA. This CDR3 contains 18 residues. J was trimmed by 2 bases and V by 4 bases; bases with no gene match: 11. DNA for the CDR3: TGTGCCAGCAGCTCTACCGGGACAGGGGCGAGGGGCAATCAGCCCCAGCATTTT. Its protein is CASSSTGTGARGNQPQHF.

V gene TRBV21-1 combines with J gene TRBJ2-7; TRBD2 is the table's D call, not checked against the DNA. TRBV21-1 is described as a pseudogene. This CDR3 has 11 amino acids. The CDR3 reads CASSKSGRQYF. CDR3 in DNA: TGTGCCAGCAGCAAATCCGGGAGGCAGTACTTC.

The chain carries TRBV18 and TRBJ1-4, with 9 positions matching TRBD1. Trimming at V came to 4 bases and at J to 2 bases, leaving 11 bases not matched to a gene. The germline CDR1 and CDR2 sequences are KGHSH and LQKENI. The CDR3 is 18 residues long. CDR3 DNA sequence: TGTGCCAGCTCACAACGAGTATCGACAGGGGGGACTAATGAAAAACTGTTTTTT. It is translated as CASSQRVSTGGTNEKLFF. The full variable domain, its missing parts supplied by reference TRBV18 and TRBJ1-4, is NAGVMQNPRHLVRRRGQEARLRCSPMKGHSHVYWYRQLPEEGLKFMVYLQKENIIDESGMPKERFSAEFPKEGPSILRIQQVVRGDSAAYFCASSQRVSTGGTNEKLFFGSGTQLSVL.

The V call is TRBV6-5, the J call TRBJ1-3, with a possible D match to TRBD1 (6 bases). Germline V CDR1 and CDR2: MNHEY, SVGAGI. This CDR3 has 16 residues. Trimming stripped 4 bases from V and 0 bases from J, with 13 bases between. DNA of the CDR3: TGTGCCAGCAGTTCTTCAGGGGTCCCCTCTGGAAACACCATATATTTT. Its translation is CASSSSGVPSGNTIYF.

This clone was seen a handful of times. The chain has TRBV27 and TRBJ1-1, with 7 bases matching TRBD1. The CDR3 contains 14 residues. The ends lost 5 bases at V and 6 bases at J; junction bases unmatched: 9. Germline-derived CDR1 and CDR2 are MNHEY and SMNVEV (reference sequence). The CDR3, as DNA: TGTGCCAGCAGTCCGCTCAGGGGGTTGGCTGAAGCTTTCTTT. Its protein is CASSPLRGLAEAFF.

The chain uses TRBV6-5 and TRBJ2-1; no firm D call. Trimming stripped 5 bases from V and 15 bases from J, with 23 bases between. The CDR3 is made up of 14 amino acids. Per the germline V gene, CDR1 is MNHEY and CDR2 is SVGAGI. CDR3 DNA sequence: TGTGCCAGCAGTCTACAGACAAGCTCAGGTGTTGGGTTCTTC. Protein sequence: CASSLQTSSGVGFF.

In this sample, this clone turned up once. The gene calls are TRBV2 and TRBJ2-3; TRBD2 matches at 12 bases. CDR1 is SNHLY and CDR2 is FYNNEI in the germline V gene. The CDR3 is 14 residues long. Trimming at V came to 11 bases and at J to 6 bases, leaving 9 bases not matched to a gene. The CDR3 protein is CAGTSGSFTDTQYF. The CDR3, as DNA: TGTGCCGGGACTAGCGGGTCTTTCACCGATACGCAGTATTTT.

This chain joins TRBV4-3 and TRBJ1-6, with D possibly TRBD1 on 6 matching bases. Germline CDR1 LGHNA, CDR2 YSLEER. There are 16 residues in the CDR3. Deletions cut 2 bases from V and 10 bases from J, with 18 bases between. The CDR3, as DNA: TGCGCCAGCAGCCAAACAGAATCACAGGGCTGGTCACCCCTCCACTTT. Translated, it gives CASSQTESQGWSPLHF.

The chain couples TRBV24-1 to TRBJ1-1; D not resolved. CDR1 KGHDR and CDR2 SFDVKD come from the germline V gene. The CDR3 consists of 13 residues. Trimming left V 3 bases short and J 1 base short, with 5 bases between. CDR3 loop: CATSDAQNTEAFF. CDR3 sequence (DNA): TGTGCCACCAGTGATGCACAGAACACTGAAGCTTTCTTT.

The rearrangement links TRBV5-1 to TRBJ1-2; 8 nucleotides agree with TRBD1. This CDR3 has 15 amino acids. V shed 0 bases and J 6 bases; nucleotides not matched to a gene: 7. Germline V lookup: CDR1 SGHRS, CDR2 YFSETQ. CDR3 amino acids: CASSLVYGQGHGYTF. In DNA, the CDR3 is TGCGCCAGCAGCTTGGTTTATGGACAGGGCCATGGCTACACCTTC.

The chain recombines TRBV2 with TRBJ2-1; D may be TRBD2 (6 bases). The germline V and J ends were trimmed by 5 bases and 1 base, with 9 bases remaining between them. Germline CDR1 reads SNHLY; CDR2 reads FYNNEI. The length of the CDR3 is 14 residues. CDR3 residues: CASSTSLSYNEQFF. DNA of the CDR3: TGTGCCAGCAGTACTAGCCTATCCTACAATGAGCAGTTCTTC.

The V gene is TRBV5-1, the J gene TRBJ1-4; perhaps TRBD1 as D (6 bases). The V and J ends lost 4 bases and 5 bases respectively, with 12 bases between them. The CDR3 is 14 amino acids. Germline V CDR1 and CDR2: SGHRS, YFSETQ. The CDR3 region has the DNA TGCGCCAGCAGCCGGACAGAAGCAAATGAAAAACTGTTTTTT. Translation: CASSRTEANEKLFF.

In nucleotides, the CDR3 is TGTGCCAGCAGCCGGGTAGCGGGGGGTAGCACAGATACGCAGTATTTT. This codes for CASSRVAGGSTDTQYF. This chain links TRBV3-1 (or the pseudogene TRBV3-2) with TRBJ2-3; TRBD2 matches at 10 bases. The CDR3 runs to 16 residues. V shed 4 bases, J shed 0 bases, and the junction held 4 bases outside the gene matches. Germline V CDR1 and CDR2: LGHDT, YNNKEL (reference sequence).

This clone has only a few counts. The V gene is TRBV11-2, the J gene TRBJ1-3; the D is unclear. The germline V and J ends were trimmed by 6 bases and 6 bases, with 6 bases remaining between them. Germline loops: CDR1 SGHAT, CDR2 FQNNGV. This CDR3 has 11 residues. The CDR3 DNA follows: TGTGCCAGCAGTTCCCAAAACACCATATATTTT. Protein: CASSSQNTIYF.

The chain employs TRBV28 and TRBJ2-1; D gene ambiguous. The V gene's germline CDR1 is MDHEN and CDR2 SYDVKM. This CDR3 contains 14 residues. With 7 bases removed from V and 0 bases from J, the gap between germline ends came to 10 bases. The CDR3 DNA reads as TGTGCCAGCATAGGCGGTAGCTCCTACAATGAGCAGTTCTTC. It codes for CASIGGSSYNEQFF. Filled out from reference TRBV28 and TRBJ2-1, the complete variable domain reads DVKVTQSSRYLVKRTGEKVFLECVQDMDHENMFWYRQDPGLGLRLIYFSYDVKMKEKGDIPEGYSVSREKKERFSLILESASTNQTSMYLCASIGGSSYNEQFFGPGTRLTVL.